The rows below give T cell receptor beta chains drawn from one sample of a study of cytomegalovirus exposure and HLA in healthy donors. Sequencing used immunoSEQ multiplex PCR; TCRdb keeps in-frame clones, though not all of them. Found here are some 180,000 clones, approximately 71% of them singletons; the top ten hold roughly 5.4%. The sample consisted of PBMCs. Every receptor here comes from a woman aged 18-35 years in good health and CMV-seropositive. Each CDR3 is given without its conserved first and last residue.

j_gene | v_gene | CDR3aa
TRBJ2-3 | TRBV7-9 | ASSLISGGTDTQY
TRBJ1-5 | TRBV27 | ASSRVSNQPQH
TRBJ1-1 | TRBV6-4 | ASSPNPGNTEAF
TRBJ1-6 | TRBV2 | ASSELGQLVSPLH
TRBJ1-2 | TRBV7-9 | ASSRGDYGYT
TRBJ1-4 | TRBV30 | AWRARGFATNEKLF
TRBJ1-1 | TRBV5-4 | ASSLGGTVEAF
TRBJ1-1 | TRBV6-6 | ASSYGGQGVTEAF
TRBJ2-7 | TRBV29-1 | SALGDRELSYEQY
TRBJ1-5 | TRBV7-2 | ASSLSAGQGALQPQH
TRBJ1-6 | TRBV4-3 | ASSRGQERIPLH
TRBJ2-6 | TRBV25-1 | ASSARGDSGANVLT
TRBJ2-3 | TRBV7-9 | ASSYPRGGPSTDTQY
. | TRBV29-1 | SVEGGDTAYEQY
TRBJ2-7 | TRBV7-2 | ASSLGLAGGYEQY
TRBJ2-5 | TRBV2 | ASSEALRGFQETQY
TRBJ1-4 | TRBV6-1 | ASSVRGPDEKLF
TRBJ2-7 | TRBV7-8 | ASSQGGDIRYEQY
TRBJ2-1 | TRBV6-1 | ASRASGDHNEQF
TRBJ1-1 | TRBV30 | AWSSRTGNTEAF
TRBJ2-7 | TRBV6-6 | ASSYRQEDEQY
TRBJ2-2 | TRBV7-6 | ASSLVMAGRSGELF
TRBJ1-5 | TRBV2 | ASRGQVNQPQH
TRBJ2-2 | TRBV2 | ASKFSGGNTGELF
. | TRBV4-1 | ASSQLGGSYEQY
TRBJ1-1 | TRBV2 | ASSEELSTEAF
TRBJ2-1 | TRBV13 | ASSLVKLHEQF
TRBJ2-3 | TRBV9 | ASSVGGLTDTQY
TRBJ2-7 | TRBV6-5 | ASSEGLTTYEQY